Detailed here is one T cell receptor beta chain. Antigen: not known. Trimming removed 1 base from V and 10 bases from J, with 15 bases in between. The CDR3 totals 14 residues. From germline, CDR1 is SGHRS and CDR2 YFSETQ. During its preparation, the TCRbeta library received unique molecular identifiers. MiXCR, applied by TCRdb to the PCR reads, yields one record per CDR3 protein. The profile covers about 540,000 distinct CDR3 sequences, with roughly 30% appearing a single time and 36% taken by the ten largest. This specimen belongs to a study of T-cell reconstitution after alpha-beta-depleted transplantation in children. Study-level results: One year after transplant, T-cell counts and diversity came mostly from newly produced T cells. It was reported that alpha-beta T cells came from several hundred expanded graft clones (about two months after transplant). Elevated TCRbeta diversity at day 60 was traced, in some patients, to surviving recipient T cells and thymic progenitors.

This chain links TRBV5-1 with TRBJ2-1, with D perhaps TRBD1 (5 bases). The receptor's source is a boy under two years old with Wiskott-Aldrich syndrome, due to receive a stem cell transplant. The starting material was PBMCs, obtained before TCRalphabeta/CD19-depleted stem cell transplant. The CDR3 DNA reads TGCGCCAGCAGCTTGTTTGACAGCCGTGGGGAGCAGTTCTTC. Amino acids: CASSLFDSRGEQFF.